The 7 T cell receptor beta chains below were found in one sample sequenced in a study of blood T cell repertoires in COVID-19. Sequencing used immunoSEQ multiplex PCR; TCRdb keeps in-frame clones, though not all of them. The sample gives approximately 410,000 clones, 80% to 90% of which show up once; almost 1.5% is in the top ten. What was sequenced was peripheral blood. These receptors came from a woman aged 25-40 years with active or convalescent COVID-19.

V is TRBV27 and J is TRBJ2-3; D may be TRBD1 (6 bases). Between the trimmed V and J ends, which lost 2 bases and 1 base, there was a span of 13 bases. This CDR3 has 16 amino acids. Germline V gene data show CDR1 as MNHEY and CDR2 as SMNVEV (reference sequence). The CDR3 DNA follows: TGTGCCAGCAGTTTACTTCTAGGGGGAGGCACAGATACGCAGTATTTT. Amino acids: CASSLLLGGGTDTQYF.

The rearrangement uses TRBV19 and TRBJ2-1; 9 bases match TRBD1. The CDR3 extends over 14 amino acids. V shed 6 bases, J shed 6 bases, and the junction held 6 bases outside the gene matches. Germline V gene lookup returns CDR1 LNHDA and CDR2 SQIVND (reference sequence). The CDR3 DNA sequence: TGTGCCAGTAGAGGGACAGGGCCCATCAATGAGCAGTTCTTC. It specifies CASRGTGPINEQFF.

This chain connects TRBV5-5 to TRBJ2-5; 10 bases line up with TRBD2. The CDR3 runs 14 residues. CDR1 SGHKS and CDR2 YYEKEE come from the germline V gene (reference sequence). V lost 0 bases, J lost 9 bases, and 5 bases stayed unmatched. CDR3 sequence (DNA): TGTGCCAGCAGCTTGGAGGGTAGCGGGGGGCCCCAGTACTTC. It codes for CASSLEGSGGPQYF. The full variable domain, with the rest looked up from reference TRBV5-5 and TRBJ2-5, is DAGVTQSPTHLIKTRGQQVTLRCSPISGHKSVSWYQQVLGQGPQFIFQYYEKEERGRGNFPDRFSARQFPNYSSELNVNALLLGDSALYLCASSLEGSGGPQYFGPGTRLLVL.

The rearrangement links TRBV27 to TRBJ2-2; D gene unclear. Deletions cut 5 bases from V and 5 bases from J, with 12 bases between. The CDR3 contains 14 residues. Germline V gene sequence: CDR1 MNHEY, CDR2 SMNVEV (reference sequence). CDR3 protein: CASSLAPRTGELFF. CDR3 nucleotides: TGTGCCAGCAGTCTCGCCCCGAGGACCGGGGAGCTGTTTTTT.

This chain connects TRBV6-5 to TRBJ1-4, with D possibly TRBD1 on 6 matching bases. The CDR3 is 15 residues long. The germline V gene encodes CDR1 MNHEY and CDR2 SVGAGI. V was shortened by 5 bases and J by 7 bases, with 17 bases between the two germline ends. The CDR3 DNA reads TGTGCCAGCAGTACACAGGGCTGGGGCGGTGAAAAACTGTTTTTT. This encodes CASSTQGWGGEKLFF.

CDR3 coding DNA: TGCAGCGTGATGGGGGGACTGAACACTGAAGCTTTCTTT. Translating gives CSVMGGLNTEAFF. This chain links TRBV29-1 with TRBJ1-1; the D gene is possibly TRBD1 (5 bases). CDR1 is SQVTM and CDR2 is ANQGSEA in the germline V gene. V was trimmed by 6 bases and J by 0 bases, leaving 11 bases between them. CDR3 length: 13 amino acids. Variable domain in full (rest from reference TRBV29-1 and TRBJ1-1): SAVISQKPSRDICQRGTSLTIQCQVDSQVTMMFWYRQQPGQSLTLIATANQGSEATYESGFVIDKFPISRPNLTFSTLTVSNMSPEDSSIYLCSVMGGLNTEAFFGQGTRLTVV.

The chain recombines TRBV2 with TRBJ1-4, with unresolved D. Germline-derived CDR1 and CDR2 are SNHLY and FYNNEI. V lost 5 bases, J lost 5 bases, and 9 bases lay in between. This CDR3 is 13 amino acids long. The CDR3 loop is CASSLQFNEKLFF. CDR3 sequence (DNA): TGTGCCAGCAGTTTACAGTTCAATGAAAAACTGTTTTTT.